This is a list of T cell receptor beta chains from one sample in a study of human T cells and chemical hapten exposure. Each CDR3 protein gets one entry after TCRdb re-called the RACE reads with MiXCR. The table lists 35,000 to 50,000 distinct CDR3 sequences, around 4.5% of them singletons, with about 1.6% in the top ten. The source material was whole blood. Receptor source: a female donor in good health. Some clones in this sample may be carry-over from other donors' samples. CDR3s include the opening cysteine and the closing phenylalanine or tryptophan. The order of the fields is CDR3 protein, J gene, CDR3 length, V gene.

CASSDGSGGGANEQFF,TRBJ2-1,16,TRBV6-4
CSANPTGNTIYF,TRBJ1-3,12,TRBV20-1
CASSSEASADPEAFF,TRBJ1-1,15,TRBV7-9
CASSHLNSADTQYF,TRBJ2-3,14,TRBV18
CASSFSPGQSGTEAFF,TRBJ1-1,16,TRBV7-2
CAADPGTEAFF,TRBJ1-1,11,TRBV10-3
CASSFPGLVTTDNEQFF,TRBJ2-1,17,TRBV13
CASSQVADAYEQYF,TRBJ2-7,14,TRBV3-1
CNATGKDLTSSTADTQYF,TRBJ2-3,18,TRBV20-1
CASSPSSDTDTQYF,TRBJ2-3,14,TRBV5-4
CASSNSGGPGTKNIQYF,TRBJ2-4,17,TRBV5-6
CASSLAYGSSYNEQFF,TRBJ2-1,16,TRBV7-2
CASSLGASGGSGANVLTF,TRBJ2-6,18,TRBV5-4
CASRALSNQPQHF,TRBJ1-5,13,TRBV12-3/TRBV12-4
CASSHDRGRWEQYF,TRBJ2-7,14,TRBV4-1
CASYPTGDLAGELFF,TRBJ2-2,15,TRBV6-5
CAISEAGYTGELFF,TRBJ2-2,14,TRBV10-3
CASGLGQNSNQPQHF,TRBJ1-5,15,TRBV12-5
CASSQPDKNTEAFF,TRBJ1-1,14,TRBV7-9
CASSATKTGVSGYTF,TRBJ1-2,15,TRBV12-3/TRBV12-4
CASSSEGPSSYNEQFF,TRBJ2-1,16,TRBV5-1
CASSERYTQYF,TRBJ2-5,11,TRBV2
CASSLWGTMNTEAFF,TRBJ1-1,15,TRBV7-2
CASSQGPNEQFF,TRBJ2-1,12,TRBV14
CASSYPTRVYEQYF,TRBJ2-7,14,TRBV7-2
CASSVGDRSYEQYF,TRBJ2-7,14,TRBV9
CASSKAVADQETQYF,TRBJ2-5,15,TRBV21-1
CSARGGAGANVLTF,TRBJ2-6,14,TRBV20-1
CSAGRGETQYF,TRBJ2-3,11,TRBV20-1
CASRGGQYRSGANVLTF,TRBJ2-6,17,TRBV12-3/TRBV12-4
CATRRDTSYNSPLHF,TRBJ1-6,15,TRBV15
CSVEVPLGTGNYNEQFF,TRBJ2-1,17,TRBV29-1
CASSTGQSIDSQYF,TRBJ2-5,14,TRBV7-2
CASSVWDSYNSPLHF,TRBJ1-6,15,TRBV2
CASSSPLNTEAFF,TRBJ1-1,13,TRBV6-2/TRBV6-3
CASSTFGRGLALNSPLHF,TRBJ1-6,18,TRBV27
CASSQDWGDYANEQFF,TRBJ2-1,16,TRBV3-1
CASSHDTPPGEQFF,TRBJ2-1,14,TRBV4-2
CASSLAGLDTQYF,TRBJ2-3,13,TRBV5-6
CASSPSGQLAYEQYF,TRBJ2-7,15,TRBV28
CASSLAKGQGNEKLFF,TRBJ1-4,16,TRBV12-3/TRBV12-4
CASSKGQGYGYTF,TRBJ1-2,13,TRBV7-2